This T cell receptor beta chain originates from a study of beta chain features in type 1 diabetes. Overall study: Similarity in age, gender and cell yields was seen between patients and healthy donors.

Trimming left V 0 bases short and J 3 bases short, with 14 bases between. The CDR3 extends over 16 amino acids. In germline, CDR1 is LGHNT, CDR2 FRNRAP. Regarding this clone: Antigen: not known.

The isolated RNA, all of it, was reverse transcribed, so expressed TCRB transcripts were what got sequenced. TCRdb's copy holds only in-frame clones and misses some; the assay was immunoSEQ multiplex PCR. The sample has over 13,000 clones, approximately 76% seen once. A single heparinised draw of roughly 100 mL on average was taken per donor. Sorting with CD45RO/CCR7/CD25/CD127/CD95/CD27 yielded naive, central memory, regulatory and stem-like memory CD4+ cells. Whole-study findings and limits: A moderate, significant TCRB CDR3 shortening appeared in type 1 diabetes across four CD4+ subsets.

The sequence was collected from a young woman with type 1 diabetes. Sequences were obtained from stem cell memory CD4+ T cells from blood. The V gene is TRBV12-5, the J gene TRBJ1-2; tentatively, D is TRBD1 (6 bases). CDR3 sequence reads: CASGLVLGGADYGYTF. In DNA form, the CDR3 reads TGTGCTAGTGGTTTGGTACTTGGGGGCGCCGACTATGGCTACACCTTC.